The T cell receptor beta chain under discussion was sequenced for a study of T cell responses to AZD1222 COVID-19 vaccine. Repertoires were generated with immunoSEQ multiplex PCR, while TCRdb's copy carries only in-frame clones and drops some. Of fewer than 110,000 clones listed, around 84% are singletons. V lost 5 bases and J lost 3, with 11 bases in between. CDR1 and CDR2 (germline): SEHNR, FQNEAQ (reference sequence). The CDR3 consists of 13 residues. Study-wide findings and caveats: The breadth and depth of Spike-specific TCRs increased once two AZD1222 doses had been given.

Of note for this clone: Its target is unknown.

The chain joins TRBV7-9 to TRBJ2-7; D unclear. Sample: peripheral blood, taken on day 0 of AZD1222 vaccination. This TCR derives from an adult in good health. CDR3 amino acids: CASSDGPDYEQYF. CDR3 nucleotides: TGTGCCAGCAGCGATGGACCAGACTACGAGCAGTACTTC.